A selection of T cell receptor beta chains follows, all from one sample in a study of OX40 agonist ivuxolimab in advanced cancers. The table came from immunoSEQ multiplex PCR; TCRdb's copy has only in-frame clones and leaves some out. The sample contains tens of thousands of clones, around 67% of which appear only once. The sample here was CD4+ or CD8+ T cells sorted from blood, taken in a trial of the OX40 agonist ivuxolimab. Source of these receptors: an adult with an advanced solid tumor such as melanoma, head and neck, liver or kidney cancer. CDR3s include the opening cysteine and the closing phenylalanine or tryptophan. The D gene is left open where the match is weak. Size is stated for part of the rows, as once, few or many counts, or as a class when the clone is expanded.

J	size	D	V	length	DNA	CDR3
TRBJ1-2	.	.	TRBV6-5	16	TGTGCCAGCAGTTACTACCGTAGTGAATCTGTTAGTGGCTACACCTTC	CASSYYRSESVSGYTF
TRBJ2-6	once	.	TRBV5-1	14	TGCGCCAGCAGCTTGGTAGCTGGGGCCAACGTCCTGACTTTC	CASSLVAGANVLTF
TRBJ2-1	.	TRBD2	TRBV18	14	TGTGCCAGCTCAAAGACTAGCGGGGGGAATGAGCAGTTCTTC	CASSKTSGGNEQFF
TRBJ2-5	.	TRBD1	TRBV27	15	TGTGCCAGCAGTTTCAGGCAGGGGGCCCTTAAGACCCAGTACTTC	CASSFRQGALKTQYF
TRBJ2-5	.	.	TRBV9	15	TGTGCCAGCAGCGCCGGGGGAAGCCTCCAAGAGACCCAGTACTTC	CASSAGGSLQETQYF
TRBJ2-7	.	TRBD1	TRBV5-4	14	TGTGCCAGCAGCCTTGGGGACAGCACCTACGAGCAGTACTTC	CASSLGDSTYEQYF
TRBJ1-3	few	.	TRBV19	16	TGTGCCAGTAGTATGGGAACAGGGTATGCTGGAAACACCATATATTTT	CASSMGTGYAGNTIYF
TRBJ2-1	.	.	TRBV11-3	16	TGTGCCAGCAGCTTAGAACCAGGGAGCTCCTACAATGAGCAGTTCTTC	CASSLEPGSSYNEQFF
TRBJ2-2	.	.	TRBV28	15	TGTGCCAGCAGTTTACAGGGGAGCGCGGCCGGGGAGCTGTTTTTT	CASSLQGSAAGELFF
TRBJ2-7	.	TRBD1	TRBV11-3	15	TGTGCCAGCAGCTGGACGGACAGGCCGACCTACGAGCAGTACTTC	CASSWTDRPTYEQYF
TRBJ2-7	.	TRBD2	TRBV7-9	19	TGTGCCAGCAGCCATACAAAAGTTGGACTAGCGGGGGTACCCTACGAGCAGTACTTC	CASSHTKVGLAGVPYEQYF
TRBJ1-5	.	.	TRBV4-3	15	TGCGCCAGCAGCCAAGGTACAGGGAGCAATCAGCCCCAGCATTTT	CASSQGTGSNQPQHF
TRBJ2-1	.	TRBD2	TRBV9	16	TGTGCCAGCAGCGTAGCCGGGGGACTAGCCTACAATGAGCAGTTCTTC	CASSVAGGLAYNEQFF
TRBJ2-5	.	.	TRBV4-3	13	TGCGCCAGCAGCGGGGGGAGTCAAGAGACCCAGTACTTC	CASSGGSQETQYF
TRBJ2-7	medium-sized	.	TRBV11-2	15	TGTGCCAGCAGCTTAATGGACAGTAAATACTACGAGCAGTACTTC	CASSLMDSKYYEQYF
TRBJ2-1	.	.	TRBV18	12	TGTGCCAGCTCCCTCTCCTACAATGAGCAGTTCTTC	CASSLSYNEQFF
TRBJ2-7	.	.	TRBV7-9	13	TGTGCCAGCAGCGCGCCCCCTGGGGGGGAGCAGTACTTC	CASSAPPGGEQYF
TRBJ2-4	.	TRBD1	TRBV10-2	14	TGCGCCAGCAGTGAGAAGGGGGCGGGAAACATTCAGTACTTC	CASSEKGAGNIQYF
TRBJ2-2	.	.	TRBV6-5	15	TGTGCCAGCAGTTGGTTTGGCCTGAACACCGGGGAGCTGTTTTTT	CASSWFGLNTGELFF
TRBJ2-3	.	.	TRBV9	19	TGTGCCAGCAGCGTAGCCCCAACGTTGATTTTCAATGCGCCAGATACGCAGTATTTT	CASSVAPTLIFNAPDTQYF
TRBJ2-7	.	.	TRBV6-6	14	TGTGCCAGCAGTTCACCCGACCGTACCTACGAGCAGTACTTC	CASSSPDRTYEQYF
TRBJ1-1	.	.	TRBV27	15	TGTGCCAGCGGTCTCCGCGGACTCCAGAACACTGAAGCTTTCTTT	CASGLRGLQNTEAFF
TRBJ1-2	.	.	TRBV14	11	TGTGCCAGCAGCCAAGGTATCTACTCGGCCTTC	CASSQGIYSAF
TRBJ1-6	few	.	TRBV6-1	13	TGTGCCAGCAGTTTAATCTATAATTCACCCCTCCACTTT	CASSLIYNSPLHF
TRBJ1-2	.	.	TRBV7-2	15	TGTGCCAGCAGCTTAGTTGCGGGGAACCAAAATGGCTACACCTTC	CASSLVAGNQNGYTF
TRBJ2-3	.	.	TRBV7-9	16	TGTGCCAGCAGTCGTGAGGGCTTACTCGGCACAGATACGCAGTATTTT	CASSREGLLGTDTQYF
TRBJ2-1	.	TRBD1	TRBV9	14	TGTGCCAGCAGCGTAGGGGGGACAGACAATGAGCAGTTCTTC	CASSVGGTDNEQFF
TRBJ2-1	.	TRBD2	TRBV6-5	13	TGTGCCAGCTCGGGGGGTCCTTACGATGAGCAGTTCTTC	CASSGGPYDEQFF
TRBJ1-6	.	TRBD1	TRBV7-9	15	TGTGCCAGCAGCCCAGGGACAGGGAGAAATTCACCCCTCCACTTT	CASSPGTGRNSPLHF
TRBJ1-2	.	.	TRBV6-6	14	TGTGCCAGCAGTCGGGACTCAAGTAACTATGGCTACACCTTC	CASSRDSSNYGYTF
TRBJ2-7	.	.	TRBV11-3	12	TGTGCCAGCAGCTTGAGAGGGTACGAGCAGTACTTC	CASSLRGYEQYF
TRBJ2-7	.	.	TRBV19	15	TGTGCCAGTAGTAGAAATCTAAGGGGATCCTACGAGCAGTACTTC	CASSRNLRGSYEQYF
TRBJ2-1	.	.	TRBV7-7	15	TGTGCTAGCAGCTTGGACTTAAGCTCCTACAATGAGCAGTTCTTC	CASSLDLSSYNEQFF
TRBJ1-1	.	.	TRBV2	13	TGTGCCAGCAGTTATAATACAGGGTATGAAGCTTTCTTT	CASSYNTGYEAFF
TRBJ2-7	few	.	TRBV19	15	TGTGCCAGTAGCTCTTTAGTAGGAATGGCCTACGAGCAGTACTTC	CASSSLVGMAYEQYF
TRBJ2-3	.	.	TRBV21-1	15	TGTGCCAGCCCGGGACAGGGCCATAGCACAGATACGCAGTATTTT	CASPGQGHSTDTQYF
TRBJ2-3	.	TRBD1	TRBV5-5	16	TGTGCCAGCAGCTTGGGGACAGGGGGCGGAGCAGATACGCAGTATTTT	CASSLGTGGGADTQYF
TRBJ2-1	.	TRBD2	TRBV7-6	15	TGTGCCAGCAGCCACGGCGGGGGGCCGGGAAATGAGCAGTTCTTC	CASSHGGGPGNEQFF
TRBJ2-7	.	.	TRBV13	13	TGTGCCAGCAGCCTAGAACAGGAATCCGAGCAGTACTTC	CASSLEQESEQYF
TRBJ2-7	.	.	TRBV9	13	TGTGCCAGCAGCGCCGGGGGGCAGGACGAGCAGTACTTC	CASSAGGQDEQYF
TRBJ2-1	few	.	TRBV11-3	18	TGTGCCAGCAGCTCCATAAGGGGGGGGCGGGGGCCCACCCGTGAGCAGTTCTTC	CASSSIRGGRGPTREQFF
TRBJ1-1	few	.	TRBV14	13	TGTGCCAGCAGCCCTAGCAGTGGGACTGAAGCTTTCTTT	CASSPSSGTEAFF
TRBJ1-5	.	.	TRBV7-8	16	TGTGCCAGCAGCTCTTCAGGGATTATTGGCAATCAGCCCCAGCATTTT	CASSSSGIIGNQPQHF
TRBJ1-2	.	.	TRBV7-8	14	TGTGCCAGCAGCCCTGCTGGCGGGGTCTATGGCTACACCTTC	CASSPAGGVYGYTF
TRBJ2-3	.	.	TRBV11-2	11	TGTGCCAGCAGCCTCACAGATACGCAGTATTTT	CASSLTDTQYF
TRBJ1-3	.	.	TRBV11-2	14	TGTGCCAGCACCGTCAGGGGCTCTGGAAACACCATATATTTT	CASTVRGSGNTIYF
TRBJ2-5	medium-sized	.	TRBV7-9	12	TGTGCCAGCAGCTTAACGACGGAGACCCAGTACTTC	CASSLTTETQYF
TRBJ2-6	few	.	TRBV19	15	TGTGCCAGTAGTGCGGACACCTCTGGGGCCAACGTCCTGACTTTC	CASSADTSGANVLTF
TRBJ2-7	.	TRBD1	TRBV11-2	15	TGTGCCAGCAGCGAACGGACAGGGGGACGCTACGAGCAGTACTTC	CASSERTGGRYEQYF
TRBJ2-3	.	.	TRBV7-9	10	TGTGCCAGCAGCTCGGGTACGCAGTATTTT	CASSSGTQYF
TRBJ2-7	.	.	TRBV11-3	14	TGTGCCAGCAGCTTGGAAGGGGACTCCTACGAGCAGTACTTC	CASSLEGDSYEQYF
TRBJ1-5	.	TRBD1	TRBV27	15	TGTGCCAGCAGTCCGGGGACAGGGATATGGCAGCCCCAGCATTTT	CASSPGTGIWQPQHF